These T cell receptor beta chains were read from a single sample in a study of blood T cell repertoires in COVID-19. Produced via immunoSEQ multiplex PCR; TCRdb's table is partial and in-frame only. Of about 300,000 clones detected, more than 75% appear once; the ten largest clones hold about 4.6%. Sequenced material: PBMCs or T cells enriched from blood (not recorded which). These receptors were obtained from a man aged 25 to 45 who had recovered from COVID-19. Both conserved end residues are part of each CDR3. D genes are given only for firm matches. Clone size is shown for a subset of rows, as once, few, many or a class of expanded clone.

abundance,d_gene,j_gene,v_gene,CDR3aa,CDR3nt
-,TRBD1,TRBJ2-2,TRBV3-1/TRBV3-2,CASRDRGSAGELFF,TGTGCCAGCAGGGACAGGGGATCGGCCGGGGAGCTGTTTTTT
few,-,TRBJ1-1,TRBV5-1,CASTGTSMNTEAFF,TGCGCCAGCACGGGAACATCGATGAACACTGAAGCTTTCTTT
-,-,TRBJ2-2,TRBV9,CASSVRQGRGTGELFF,TGTGCCAGCAGCGTACGTCAGGGGAGAGGCACCGGGGAGCTGTTTTTT
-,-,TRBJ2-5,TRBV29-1,CSVTGLGKETQYF,TGCAGCGTAACGGGACTGGGAAAAGAGACCCAGTACTTC
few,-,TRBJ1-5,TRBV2,CASMRVAGFNQPQHF,TGTGCCAGCATGCGGGTGGCGGGCTTCAATCAGCCCCAGCATTTT
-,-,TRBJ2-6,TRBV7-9,CASSVGDSGANVLTF,TGTGCCAGCAGTGTCGGGGATTCTGGGGCCAACGTCCTGACTTTC
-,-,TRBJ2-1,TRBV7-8,CASSLSNGEQFF,TGTGCCAGCAGCCTTAGTAACGGTGAGCAGTTCTTC
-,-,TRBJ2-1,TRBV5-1,CASSLAAGASHNEQFF,TGCGCCAGCAGCTTGGCTGCGGGGGCCTCCCACAATGAGCAGTTCTTC
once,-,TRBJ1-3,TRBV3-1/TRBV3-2,CASSQDPFRLGLSGSGNTIYF,TGTGCCAGCAGCCAAGATCCCTTCCGTTTAGGACTCTCCGGCTCTGGAAACACCATATATTTT
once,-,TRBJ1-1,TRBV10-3,CAISVSQNTEAFF,TGTGCCATCAGTGTGTCACAAAACACTGAAGCTTTCTTT
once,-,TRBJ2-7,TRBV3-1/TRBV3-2,CASSLNGGYEQYF,TGTGCCAGCAGCCTCAACGGAGGGTACGAGCAGTACTTC
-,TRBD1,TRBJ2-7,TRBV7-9,CASRPLRTGDYEQYF,TGTGCCAGCAGACCACTGAGGACAGGGGACTACGAGCAGTACTTC
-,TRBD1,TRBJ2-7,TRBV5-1,CASSPRQGSAYEQYF,TGCGCCAGCAGCCCAAGACAGGGTAGTGCCTACGAGCAGTACTTC
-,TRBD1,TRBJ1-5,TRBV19,CASSIARGSNQPQHF,TGTGCCAGTAGTATCGCCAGGGGGAGCAATCAGCCCCAGCATTTT
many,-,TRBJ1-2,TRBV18,CASSPGHNYGYTF,TGTGCCAGCTCACCGGGACACAACTATGGCTACACCTTC
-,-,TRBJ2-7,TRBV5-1,CASSLVLGRGRLAVYTYEQYF,TGCGCCAGCAGCTTGGTTCTTGGCAGGGGTCGGCTAGCGGTATACACCTACGAGCAGTACTTC
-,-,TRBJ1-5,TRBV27,CASAGGSGNQPQHF,TGTGCCAGTGCCGGGGGGTCGGGCAATCAGCCCCAGCATTTT
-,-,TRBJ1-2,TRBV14,CASSDGTPYGYTF,TGTGCCAGCAGCGACGGGACACCTTATGGCTACACCTTC
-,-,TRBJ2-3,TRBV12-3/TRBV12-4,CASSSGVIDTQYF,TGTGCCAGCAGTTCGGGGGTAATAGATACGCAGTATTTT
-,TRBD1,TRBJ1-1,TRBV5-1,CASFSTGGAGTEAFF,TGCGCCAGCTTCTCAACAGGGGGCGCAGGGACTGAAGCTTTCTTT
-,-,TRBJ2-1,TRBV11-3,CASSHSGEQFF,TGTGCCAGCAGTCACAGCGGCGAGCAGTTCTTC
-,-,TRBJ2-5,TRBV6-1,CASSETWGRQETQYF,TGTGCCAGCAGTGAAACGTGGGGGCGACAAGAGACCCAGTACTTC
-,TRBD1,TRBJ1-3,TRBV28,CASGRLTGVTGNTIYF,TGTGCCAGCGGGCGCCTGACAGGGGTCACTGGAAACACCATATATTTT
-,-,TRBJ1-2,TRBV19,CAIRDGRVNYGYTF,TGTGCCATACGGGACGGGAGGGTAAACTATGGCTACACCTTC
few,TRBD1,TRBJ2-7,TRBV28,CASSARTGGYEQYF,TGTGCCAGCAGCGCCCGGACAGGGGGCTACGAGCAGTACTTC
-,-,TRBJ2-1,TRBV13,CASSLGPPYEQFF,TGTGCCAGCAGCTTAGGCCCCCCATATGAGCAGTTCTTC
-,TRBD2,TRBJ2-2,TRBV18,CASSPRTSGANTGELFF,TGTGCCAGCTCACCAAGAACTAGCGGGGCGAACACCGGGGAGCTGTTTTTT
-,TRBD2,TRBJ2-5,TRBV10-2,CASSVIAGLEETQYF,TGCGCCAGCAGTGTGATAGCGGGCTTAGAAGAGACCCAGTACTTC
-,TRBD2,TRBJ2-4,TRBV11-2,CASSLELAVAKNIQYF,TGTGCCAGCAGCTTAGAACTAGCGGTAGCCAAAAACATTCAGTACTTC